Following are 15 T cell receptor beta chains from one sample sequenced in a study of response to subunit inactivated influenza vaccine. MiXCR, applied by TCRdb to the RT-PCR reads, yields one record per CDR3 protein. The sample lists about 570,000 distinct CDR3 sequences, roughly 10% occurring once. The same sample was also used in a study of T cells expressing NK-cell markers. That source notes: Template switching by 5'RACE with UMIs generated the TCR beta cDNA.

Sample: PBMCs from blood, taken on the day of vaccination. Source of these receptors: a man over 45 who received an inactivated influenza vaccine.

This clonotype has more than one count but fewer than ten. The chain links TRBV7-2 to TRBJ2-1, with D possibly being TRBD2 (5 bases). This CDR3 contains 17 residues. Germline-derived CDR1 and CDR2 are SGHTA and FQGNSA. V shed 6 bases and J shed 0 bases, with 18 bases lying between them. CDR3 coding DNA: TGTGCCAGCAGTAGGTGGGCTAGCACGAACTCCTACAATGAGCAGTTCTTC. Translation gives CASSRWASTNSYNEQFF.

The chain employs TRBV4-2 and TRBJ2-3; 9 bases match TRBD2. V was pared by 0 bases and J by 6 bases, with 7 bases of the junction left unmatched. Germline loops: CDR1 LGHNA, CDR2 YNFKEQ. This CDR3 comprises 16 residues. CDR3 sequence reads: CASSQDGRGGGDTQYF. Here the CDR3 DNA reads TGTGCCAGCAGCCAAGATGGGCGGGGGGGCGGCGATACGCAGTATTTT.

This clonotype has a count of ten or more. The V and J genes are TRBV7-9 and TRBJ1-1; D gene unclear. Germline V CDR1 and CDR2: SEHNR, FQNEAQ (reference sequence). The length of the CDR3 is 11 residues. V was trimmed by 3 bases and J by 6 bases, leaving 5 bases between them. The CDR3 coding sequence is TGTGCCAGCAGCTTCGGGGCTGAAGCTTTCTTT. Amino acid sequence: CASSFGAEAFF. Based on the CDR3 plus reference TRBV7-9 and TRBJ1-1, the full variable domain is DTGVSQNPRHKITKRGQNVTFRCDPISEHNRLYWYRQTLGQGPEFLTYFQNEAQLEKSRLLSDRFSAERPKGSFSTLEIQRTEQGDSAMYLCASSFGAEAFFGQGTRLTVV.

The V call is TRBV6-2 or TRBV6-3, the J call TRBJ2-7; possible D gene TRBD1, 6 bases. The V gene's germline CDR1 is MNHEY and CDR2 SVGEGT. V was shortened by 7 bases and J by 5 bases, with 12 bases between the two germline ends. The CDR3 totals 12 residues. The CDR3 loop is CASNTGWNEQYF. The CDR3, as DNA: TGTGCCAGCAACACAGGGTGGAACGAGCAGTACTTC.

This clonotype was counted ten times or more. Here the CDR3 DNA reads TGCAGCGTTGGACAGAGTAACGAGCAGTACTTC. As protein: CSVGQSNEQYF. The rearrangement joins TRBV29-1 to TRBJ2-7; perhaps TRBD1 as D (5 bases). Germline V gene sequence: CDR1 SQVTM, CDR2 ANQGSEA. The CDR3 extends over 11 amino acids. V shed 4 bases and J shed 5 bases, with 9 bases lying between them.

This clonotype came up many times. This chain links TRBV2 with TRBJ2-7, with D unclear. The ends were cut back, 5 bases at V and 0 bases at J, with 8 bases in the middle. This CDR3 region has 13 residues. Germline assignment: CDR1 SNHLY and CDR2 FYNNEI. CDR3 sequence reads: CASSLTYSYEQYF. The CDR3 region has the DNA TGTGCCAGCAGTCTGACGTACTCCTACGAGCAGTACTTC.

This clonotype was seen only a few times. The chain has TRBV15 and TRBJ2-2, with 8 bases fitting TRBD2. The ends lost 6 bases at V and 3 bases at J; junction bases unmatched: 3. The CDR3 loop spans 14 amino acids. The V gene's germline CDR1 is LNHNV and CDR2 YYDKDF (reference sequence). As DNA, the CDR3 is TGTGCCACCAGGGGACTAGACGACACCGGGGAGCTGTTTTTT. It specifies CATRGLDDTGELFF.

The chain combines TRBV20-1 with TRBJ2-4, with D possibly matching TRBD1 (6 bases). The germline V gene has CDR1 DFQATT and CDR2 SNEGSKA (reference sequence). The CDR3 has 16 amino acids. Trimming took off 3 bases at V and 6 bases at J, with 21 bases between the two ends. CDR3 in DNA: TGCAGTGCTAGTGAAAACAGGGTGGGGATAGGAAACATTCAGTACTTC. It encodes CSASENRVGIGNIQYF.

This clonotype was observed at least ten times. The chain joins TRBV4-3 to TRBJ1-4; the D gene is possibly TRBD1 (6 bases). CDR3 size: 15 residues. The V end lost 2 bases, the J end lost 7 bases, and 14 bases lay between the germline ends. CDR1 LGHNA and CDR2 YSLEER come from the germline V gene. The CDR3, as DNA: TGCGCCAGCAGCCAATACAGGGTTGGGAGTGAAAAACTGTTTTTT. This translates into CASSQYRVGSEKLFF.

A remark on this clonotype: Germline is not matched at one junction end, which may reflect a read error. The chain joins TRBV7-9 to TRBJ2-5; the match to TRBD2 covers 9 bases. The CDR3 length is 14 residues. Germline V gives CDR1 SEHNR, CDR2 FQNEAQ (reference sequence). CDR3 in amino acids: CASSVAGAWETQYF. CDR3 sequence (DNA): TGTGCCAGCAGCGTAGCGGGGGCTTGGGAGACCCAGTACTTC.

In its sample, this clonotype was seen a few times. This chain uses TRBV20-1 with TRBJ2-3; the match to TRBD2 covers 11 bases. Germline V gene lookup returns CDR1 DFQATT and CDR2 SNEGSKA (reference sequence). This CDR3 spans 16 amino acids. The trim removed 4 bases at V and 0 bases at J, leaving 6 bases unmatched. The CDR3 DNA reads as TGCAGTGCTACGGGACTAGCGGCCTCTAGCACAGATACGCAGTATTTT. This sequence encodes CSATGLAASSTDTQYF.

This clonotype was picked up a small number of times. The V and J genes are TRBV7-9 and TRBJ1-6, with TRBD1 matching over 9 bases. Germline V gene lookup returns CDR1 SEHNR and CDR2 FQNEAQ (reference sequence). This CDR3 has 16 amino acids. V was clipped by 5 bases and J by 6 bases; unmatched bases: 8. The chain's CDR3 is CASSPYNRGLNSPLHF. Here the CDR3 DNA reads TGTGCCAGCAGCCCGTACAACAGGGGGCTTAATTCACCCCTCCACTTT.

This clonotype was seen a few times. The V gene is TRBV12-1, the J gene TRBJ2-7. TRBV12-1 is listed as a pseudogene. CDR3 length: 12 residues. CDR3 in DNA: TGTGCCAGCAGCTTTGGTTTGTACGAGCAGTACTTC. Translated: CASSFGLYEQYF.

The sample holds many counts of this clonotype. The rearrangement links TRBV20-1 to TRBJ2-7; the D gene is possibly TRBD2 (5 bases). The V end was cut by 5 bases, the J end by 2 bases, with 16 bases between. CDR1 and CDR2 from the germline V gene are DFQATT and SNEGSKA (reference sequence). This CDR3 has 14 residues. In nucleotides, the CDR3 is TGCAGTGCTTTCTCGGGGTCCGCGACCTACGAGCAGTACTTC. This codes for CSAFSGSATYEQYF.

The chain is built from TRBV10-1 and TRBJ2-1; 14 bases agree with TRBD2. The J segment lost 5 bases and the V segment lost 3 bases, leaving 9 bases of the junction unmatched. The CDR3 runs to 18 residues. CDR1 and CDR2 (germline): WNHNN, SYGVQD (reference sequence). DNA of the CDR3: TGCGCCAGCAGTGATCCCGGACTAGCGGGGGGCATCCACAATGAGCAGTTCTTC. Residues: CASSDPGLAGGIHNEQFF.